This entry concerns a single T cell receptor (beta chain). The germline CDR1 and CDR2 sequences are SNHLY and FYNNEI. The CDR3 totals 12 residues. V was clipped by 6 bases and J by 7 bases, with 10 bases between them. The data belong to a study of blood T cell repertoires in COVID-19. The wider study: COVID-19 samples, acute and convalescent, were from the United States, Italy and Spain. PBMCs, B-cell-depleted T cells, or T cells were the source of the cDNA or gDNA that made up the material.

Authors' methods: Reference gene primer amplification in the assay estimated nucleated cell counts. Measured with immunoSEQ multiplex PCR; TCRdb has only the in-frame clones, and not every one. V, J and clone size were drawn from that table, and D and trimming were deduced from the DNA. Of approximately 400,000 clones in the sample, about nine tenths are singletons; the top ten hold roughly 12%. This sequence originates from a woman aged 50 to 60 with COVID-19, enrolled during active disease. Sequencing used peripheral blood. The chain carries TRBV2 and TRBJ1-5; D gene ambiguous. The CDR3 bases are TGTGCCAGCAGCGGACTAAGGCAGCCCCAGCATTTT. Encoded protein: CASSGLRQPQHF. Full variable domain (outside the CDR3, taken from reference TRBV2 and TRBJ1-5): EPEVTQTPSHQVTQMGQEVILRCVPISNHLYFYWYRQILGQKVEFLVSFYNNEISEKSEIFDDQFSVERPDGSNFTLKIRSTKLEDSAMYFCASSGLRQPQHFGDGTRLSIL.